Listed below are T cell receptor beta chains from one sample, sequenced in a study of cytomegalovirus exposure and HLA in healthy donors. Clones were read by immunoSEQ multiplex PCR, and TCRdb kept only the in-frame ones, dropping some. The data show around 60,000 clones, around 92% seen once. Sequencing was carried out using PBMCs. These receptors all stem from a woman aged 18 to 35 in good health and CMV-seronegative. Both conserved end residues are part of each CDR3. A D gene is named only where the DNA matches it firmly. Not all rows give a size; the values are once, few, many and, for expanded clones, a class.

abundance: few
v_gene: TRBV6-5
d_gene: NA
j_gene: TRBJ1-2
CDR3nt: TGTGCCAGCAGTTACTCCGTGTCTGTTCCCTATGGCTACACCTTC
CDR3aa: CASSYSVSVPYGYTF

abundance: NA
v_gene: TRBV7-3
d_gene: TRBD2
j_gene: TRBJ2-2
CDR3nt: TGTGCCAGCAGCTCCTCGACTAGCGGATTCACCGGGGAGCTGTTTTTT
CDR3aa: CASSSSTSGFTGELFF

abundance: NA
v_gene: TRBV25-1
d_gene: TRBD2
j_gene: TRBJ2-1
CDR3nt: TGTGCCAGCACCCCTAGCGGGAGTTTCTACAATGAGCAGTTCTTC
CDR3aa: CASTPSGSFYNEQFF

abundance: once
v_gene: TRBV5-4
d_gene: NA
j_gene: TRBJ2-6
CDR3nt: TGTGCCAGCAGCTTGAGACTAGTCTCTGGGGCCAACGTCCTGACTTTC
CDR3aa: CASSLRLVSGANVLTF

abundance: NA
v_gene: TRBV6-6
d_gene: TRBD1
j_gene: TRBJ2-7
CDR3nt: TGTGCCAGCAGTACCCGGGACAGGGGCTCCTACGAGCAGTACTTC
CDR3aa: CASSTRDRGSYEQYF

abundance: once
v_gene: TRBV9
d_gene: NA
j_gene: TRBJ2-1
CDR3nt: TGTGCCAGCAGCGTTGAGGGAGGTTCTGGTGAGCAGTTCTTC
CDR3aa: CASSVEGGSGEQFF

abundance: NA
v_gene: TRBV28
d_gene: NA
j_gene: TRBJ2-5
CDR3nt: TGTGCCAGCAGTTTATTGCGGCGCTCGTGGGAGCAGTACTTC
CDR3aa: CASSLLRRSWEQYF

abundance: NA
v_gene: TRBV7-9
d_gene: NA
j_gene: TRBJ2-1
CDR3nt: TGTGCCAGCAGCTCAACCGGGGAGCCCCACAATGAGCAGTTCTTC
CDR3aa: CASSSTGEPHNEQFF

abundance: NA
v_gene: TRBV4-2
d_gene: TRBD1
j_gene: TRBJ1-4
CDR3nt: TGTGCCAGCAGCCAAGAGAGGACAGGGGTGGGTGAAAAACTGTTTTTT
CDR3aa: CASSQERTGVGEKLFF

abundance: NA
v_gene: TRBV28
d_gene: NA
j_gene: TRBJ2-1
CDR3nt: TGTGCCAGCAGCCCTAGCGATCGCTCCTACAATGAGCAGTTCTTC
CDR3aa: CASSPSDRSYNEQFF

abundance: NA
v_gene: TRBV4-1
d_gene: NA
j_gene: TRBJ1-5
CDR3nt: TGCGCCAGCAGCCAAGTTGAGGGTTCTCAGCCCCAGCATTTT
CDR3aa: CASSQVEGSQPQHF